This passage covers 2 T cell receptor beta chains from one sample sequenced in a study of regulatory T cells in long-lasting Graves disease. Time point of the sample: persistent/refractory GD, antithyroid drugs over 5 years with positive TRAb. From RNA extracted from PBMCs, the TCR library was made. Investigators prepared the TCR beta libraries by applying iRepertoire HTBI primers and Arm-PCR of CDR3 regions. TCRdb reanalysed the multiplex PCR reads using MiXCR and keeps one entry per CDR3 protein. The sample holds about 430,000 distinct CDR3 sequences, under 25% seen once. The specimen comprised peripheral blood mononuclear cells (PBMCs), sampled when the disease was refractory, from a patient treated with antithyroid drugs. These receptors came from a female donor with Graves disease.

The table lists this clonotype with a few counts. The chain couples TRBV10-3 to TRBJ2-2; unclear D gene. The CDR3 is 14 residues long. Germline CDR1 is ENHRY and CDR2 is SYGVKD. Trimming stripped 2 bases from V and 0 bases from J, with 4 bases between. CDR3 region: CAISEDTNTGELFF. DNA of the CDR3: TGTGCCATCAGTGAGGATACGAACACCGGGGAGCTGTTTTTT.

This clonotype came up a few times. The chain combines TRBV7-9 with TRBJ2-5, with 13 nucleotides matching TRBD2. Losses at the gene ends were 1 base for V and 2 bases for J; bases not matched to a gene: 4. This CDR3 spans 17 amino acids. Germline CDR1 reads SEHNR; CDR2 reads FQNEAQ (reference sequence). In DNA form, the CDR3 reads TGTGCCAGCAGCTTAGGGGGACTAGCGGGGCCACAAGAGACCCAGTACTTC. It encodes CASSLGGLAGPQETQYF.